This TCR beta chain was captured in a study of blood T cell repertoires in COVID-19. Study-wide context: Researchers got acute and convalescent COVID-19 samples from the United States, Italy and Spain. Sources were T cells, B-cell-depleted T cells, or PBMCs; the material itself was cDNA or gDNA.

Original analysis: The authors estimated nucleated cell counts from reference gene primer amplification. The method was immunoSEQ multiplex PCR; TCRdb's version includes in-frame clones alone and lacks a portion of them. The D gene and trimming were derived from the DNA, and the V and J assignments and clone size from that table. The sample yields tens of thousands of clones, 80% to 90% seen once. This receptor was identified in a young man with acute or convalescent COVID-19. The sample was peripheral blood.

CDR3 region: CAWSQGRFEAFF. CDR3 nucleotide sequence: TGTGCCTGGAGTCAGGGCAGGTTTGAAGCTTTCTTT. The chain is built from TRBV30 and TRBJ1-1; TRBD1 is a possible D gene (5 bases). Germline loops: CDR1 GTSNPN, CDR2 SVGIG (reference sequence). Deletions cut 2 bases from V and 7 bases from J, with 11 bases between. The length of the CDR3 is 12 residues. Looking up the rest from reference TRBV30 and TRBJ1-1 gives the full variable domain: SQTIHQWPATLVQPVGSPLSLECTVEGTSNPNLYWYRQAAGRGLQLLFYSVGIGQISSEVPQNLSASRPQDRQFILSSKKLLLSDSGFYLCAWSQGRFEAFFGQGTRLTVV.